The source of this TCR beta chain is a study of T cell responses to AZD1222 COVID-19 vaccine. As for this clone: Its cognate antigen is unknown.

Libraries were prepared by immunoSEQ multiplex PCR; TCRdb keeps only in-frame clonotypes and omits some of them. The table shows around 140,000 clones, with about 90% occurring only once. This CDR3 region has 14 residues. CDR1 and CDR2 (germline): MDHEN, SYDVKM. With 5 bases removed from V and 2 bases from J, the gap between germline ends came to 12 bases. Study conclusions and caveats: A mostly white British donor set with more females was recruited, and clonal diversity was possibly underestimated. In all cases, repertoires were sampled only after the peak T cell response.

The source of this sequence is an adult who received the MenACWY meningococcal vaccine as a control. This sample comprised peripheral blood, obtained 28 days after the second dose of the MenACWY control vaccine. This chain connects TRBV28 to TRBJ2-5; D uncertain. CDR3 protein: CASSPRHKQETQYF. CDR3 DNA sequence: TGTGCCAGCAGTCCGCGACACAAACAAGAGACCCAGTACTTC. Full variable domain (outside the CDR3, taken from reference TRBV28 and TRBJ2-5): DVKVTQSSRYLVKRTGEKVFLECVQDMDHENMFWYRQDPGLGLRLIYFSYDVKMKEKGDIPEGYSVSREKKERFSLILESASTNQTSMYLCASSPRHKQETQYFGPGTRLLVL.